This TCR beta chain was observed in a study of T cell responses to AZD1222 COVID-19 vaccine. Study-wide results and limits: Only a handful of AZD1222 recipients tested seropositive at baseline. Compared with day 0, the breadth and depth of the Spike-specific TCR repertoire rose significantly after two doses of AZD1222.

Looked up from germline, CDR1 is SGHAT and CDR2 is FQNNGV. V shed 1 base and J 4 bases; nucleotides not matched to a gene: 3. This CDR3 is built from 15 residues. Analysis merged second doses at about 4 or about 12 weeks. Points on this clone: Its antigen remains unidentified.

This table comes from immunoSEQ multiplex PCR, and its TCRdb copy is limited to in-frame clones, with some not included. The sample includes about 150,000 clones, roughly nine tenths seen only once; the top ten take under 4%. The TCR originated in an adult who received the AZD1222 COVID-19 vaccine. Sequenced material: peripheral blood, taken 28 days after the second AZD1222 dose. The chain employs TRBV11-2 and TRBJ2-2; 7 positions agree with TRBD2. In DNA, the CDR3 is TGTGCCAGCAGCTTAGGCGGGAGCGTCACCGGGGAGCTGTTTTTT. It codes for CASSLGGSVTGELFF.